Reported below is one T cell receptor (beta chain). Its specificity is not known. Germline-derived CDR1 and CDR2 are SGHTA and FQGNSA. This CDR3 contains 16 residues. Germline trimming cut 1 base from V and 0 bases from J; bases unmatched to any gene: 4. This entry is derived from a study of T cell repertoires in cytomegalovirus infection. Study details: Use of recently identified HLA-C-restricted and well-studied HLA-B-restricted CMV epitopes was part of the study. CMV infection plus the matching HLA type was flagged by public TCR beta signatures.

TCRdb reprocessed the reads with MiXCR, giving one entry per CDR3 protein. Here the sample spans approximately 730,000 distinct CDR3 sequences, 33% being singletons. Study findings and constraints: CMV carriers having the relevant HLA were flagged by cumulative public TCR beta family frequency. What dominated the ex vivo response were HLA-C-restricted CMV-specific TCR beta clonotypes.

Sequenced here: cultured PBMCs, sampled from culture after CMV antigen stimulation. The sequence was collected from a human donor in good health (CMV status not recorded). Some clones in this sample may be carry-over from other donors' samples. The rearrangement links TRBV7-2 to TRBJ2-7, with 9 bases identical to TRBD2. The DNA of the CDR3 is TGTGCCAGCAGCTTAGTCGCTAGCGGGGACTCCTACGAGCAGTACTTC. It encodes CASSLVASGDSYEQYF.